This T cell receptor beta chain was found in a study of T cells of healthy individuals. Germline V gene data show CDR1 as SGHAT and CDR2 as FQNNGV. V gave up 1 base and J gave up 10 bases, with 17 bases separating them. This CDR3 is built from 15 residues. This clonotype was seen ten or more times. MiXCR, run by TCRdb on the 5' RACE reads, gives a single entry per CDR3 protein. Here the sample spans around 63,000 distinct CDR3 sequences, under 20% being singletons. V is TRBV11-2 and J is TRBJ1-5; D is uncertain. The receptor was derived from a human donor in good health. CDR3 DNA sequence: TGTGCCAGCAGCTTAGCTCAGCGTCCCCCCCGACCCCAGCATTTT. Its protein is CASSLAQRPPRPQHF.